The T cell receptor beta chain described here comes from a study of T cells after yellow fever vaccination. About the research overall: Fractions low in cell number were prepared with SMART-Seq v4 Ultra Low Input.

Regarding the study as a whole: Abundant contaminating clonotypes from the bulk population could appear in FACS-sorted repertoires.

The 5'RACE template-switching step produced TCR cDNA and added a universal primer site and UMIs. TCRdb called the 5' RACE reads again in MiXCR, with one record for every CDR3 protein. The sample lists about 300,000 distinct CDR3 sequences, approximately 8% occurring once. The germline V gene has CDR1 WNHNN and CDR2 SYGVQD (reference sequence). V lost 5 bases and J lost 2, with 8 bases in between. This CDR3 has 13 amino acids. Many counts were recorded for this clonotype. Its antigen remains unknown. This clonotype was obtained from a man aged 18-30 years who received the YFV17D yellow fever vaccine. The rearrangement uses TRBV10-1 and TRBJ2-3; no clear D. The sample here was CD4+ T cells sorted from PBMCs, taken 5 days after the yellow fever booster vaccination. The CDR3 bases are TGCGCCAGCAGTAACAAGCCCACAGATACGCAGTATTTT. It specifies CASSNKPTDTQYF.